The sequence of this TCR beta chain was determined in a study of blood T cell repertoires in COVID-19. The wider study: Samples representing acute and convalescent COVID-19 were sourced from the United States, Italy and Spain.

CDR3 length: 14 residues. Looked up from germline, CDR1 is MGHRA and CDR2 is YSYEKL. V lost 4 bases, J lost 3 bases, and 5 bases stayed unmatched. In the authors' methods: Scientists estimated how many nucleated cells there were by amplifying reference gene primers. Libraries were prepared by immunoSEQ multiplex PCR; TCRdb keeps only in-frame clonotypes and omits some of them. The V and J calls and clone size come from that table; D and trimming were worked out from the DNA. The table has hundreds of thousands of clones, over 85% seen once. Patients in Seattle were enrolled during active infection, then followed longitudinally.

The sequenced sample consisted of peripheral blood. This receptor was taken from a woman in her thirties with COVID-19, enrolled during active disease. V gene TRBV4-1 combines with J gene TRBJ1-2, with 7 bases fitting TRBD1. CDR3 nucleotides: TGCGCCAGCAGCCCTTTCACAGGGGACTATGGCTACACCTTC. It is translated as CASSPFTGDYGYTF.